This passage covers 21 T cell receptor beta chains from one sample sequenced in a study of OX40 agonist ivuxolimab in advanced cancers. The protocol was immunoSEQ multiplex PCR, while the TCRdb copy is restricted to in-frame clones and leaves out a portion. The profile shows about 52,000 clones, roughly 92% of them singletons. The sequencing here drew on CD4+ or CD8+ T cells sorted from blood, taken in a trial of the OX40 agonist ivuxolimab. The receptors here all came from an adult with an advanced solid tumor such as melanoma, head and neck, liver or kidney cancer.

A single count supports this clone. This chain joins TRBV4-1 and TRBJ2-1; 8 nucleotides agree with TRBD1. This CDR3 has 15 amino acids. V shed 1 base and J 10 bases; nucleotides not matched to a gene: 9. Germline values: CDR1 MGHRA, CDR2 YSYEKL. CDR3 residues: CASSQAGTGRVEQFF. The CDR3 DNA reads TGCGCCAGCAGCCAAGCTGGGACAGGTAGAGTGGAGCAGTTCTTC.

The chain has TRBV6-1 and TRBJ1-4; no clear D gene. This CDR3 has 15 amino acids. Germline V lookup: CDR1 MNHNS, CDR2 SASEGT. Deletions cut 8 bases from V and 0 bases from J, with 13 bases between. CDR3 sequence: CASGPTRATNEKLFF. The CDR3 DNA follows: TGTGCCAGCGGCCCGACACGTGCAACTAATGAAAAACTGTTTTTT.

This clone has a handful of counts. The genes are TRBV7-9 and TRBJ2-1; no definite D call. The CDR3 runs 13 residues. Germline V gene sequence: CDR1 SEHNR, CDR2 FQNEAQ (reference sequence). The germline V and J ends were trimmed by 5 bases and 4 bases, with 9 bases remaining between them. In DNA, the CDR3 is TGTGCCAGCAGCCTCACTCCATACAATGAGCAGTTCTTC. Translating it yields CASSLTPYNEQFF.

The rearrangement uses TRBV7-6 and TRBJ1-6; D uncertain. V lost 2 bases, J lost 5 bases, and 7 bases lay in between. This CDR3 spans 14 amino acids. CDR1 is SGHVS, CDR2 FNYEAQ, per germline. CDR3 protein: CASSLTADNSPLHF. In DNA form, the CDR3 reads TGTGCCAGCAGCTTAACGGCAGATAATTCACCCCTCCACTTT.

The V call is TRBV5-3, the J call TRBJ1-5, with unresolved D. TRBV5-3 is flagged as an ORF with uncertain function. The CDR3 totals 14 residues. V lost 5 bases and J 3 bases, leaving 12 bases between the germline ends. The CDR3 region has the DNA TGTGCCAGAAGGGGTGACATTCCCAATCAGCCCCAGCATTTT. Translation gives CARRGDIPNQPQHF.

This rearrangement joins TRBV7-6 to TRBJ2-7, with TRBD1 as a possible D gene (5 bases). Trimming cost V 5 bases and J 2 bases, with 13 bases left between them. From germline, CDR1 is SGHVS and CDR2 FNYEAQ. This CDR3 comprises 14 residues. The CDR3 region is CASSEEPGPYEQYF. As DNA, the CDR3 is TGTGCCAGCAGCGAAGAACCAGGGCCCTACGAGCAGTACTTC.

The chain uses TRBV25-1 and TRBJ2-1; D unresolved. Germline values: CDR1 MGHDK, CDR2 SYGVNS. V gave up 3 bases and J gave up 9 bases, with 6 bases separating them. The length of the CDR3 is 11 residues. The CDR3 DNA follows: TGTGCCAGCAGTGATCTCAGTGAGCAGTTCTTC. This codes for CASSDLSEQFF.

V gene TRBV7-6 combines with J gene TRBJ2-7; D ambiguous. Germline V gene lookup returns CDR1 SGHVS and CDR2 FNYEAQ. V was shortened by 5 bases and J by 7 bases, with 12 bases between the two germline ends. The CDR3 runs to 12 residues. CDR3 in DNA: TGTGCCAGCAGCCCCGCGATCGGGGAGCAGTACTTC. This gives the protein CASSPAIGEQYF.

The gene calls are TRBV9 and TRBJ2-1, with D unclear. The CDR3 spans 14 residues. Germline loops: CDR1 SGDLS, CDR2 YYNGEE. Trimming left V 2 bases short and J 10 bases short, with 16 bases between. CDR3 in DNA: TGTGCCAGCAGCGTGGACCTTGGAGCCGGGGAGCAGTTCTTC. Translating gives CASSVDLGAGEQFF.

This clone came up once. This chain links TRBV6-5 with TRBJ2-1, with D perhaps matching TRBD1 or TRBD2 (6 bases each). CDR3 length equals 14 residues. The ends were cut back, 6 bases at V and 8 bases at J, with 17 bases in the middle. Germline V lookup: CDR1 MNHEY, CDR2 SVGAGI. The CDR3 spells CASRDFRGEDEQFF. CDR3 nucleotides: TGTGCCAGCAGGGATTTTAGGGGGGAGGATGAGCAGTTCTTC.

The V call is TRBV7-8, the J call TRBJ1-4, with 7 bases that match TRBD1. After removal of 0 bases from V and 4 bases from J, the junction contained 2 bases not matched to a gene. Germline V gene sequence: CDR1 SGHVS, CDR2 FQNEAQ. CDR3 size: 15 residues. CDR3 sequence (DNA): TGTGCCAGCAGCTTAGCGACAGGGCTTAATGAAAAACTGTTTTTT. Its translation is CASSLATGLNEKLFF.

The rearrangement joins TRBV28 to TRBJ2-1; 11 bases are a match to TRBD2. The J segment lost 4 bases and the V segment lost 2 bases, leaving 4 bases of the junction unmatched. Germline assignment: CDR1 MDHEN and CDR2 SYDVKM. The CDR3 totals 16 residues. The CDR3 protein is CASSLRLAGIYNEQFF. CDR3 sequence (DNA): TGTGCCAGCAGTTTACGACTAGCGGGAATTTACAATGAGCAGTTCTTC.

The chain combines TRBV5-5 with TRBJ2-7; 8 nucleotides agree with TRBD1. The CDR3 consists of 15 residues. CDR1 and CDR2 (germline): SGHKS, YYEKEE (reference sequence). The junction had 6 bases not matched to a gene; V was cut back by 0 bases and J by 4 bases. The CDR3 loop reads CASSLVGQGEYEQYF. The CDR3 DNA reads TGTGCCAGCAGCTTGGTTGGACAGGGTGAATACGAGCAGTACTTC.

The table lists this clone with a count of one. Germline and junction disagree at one end, which may indicate a read error. The chain employs TRBV7-7 and TRBJ2-1, with a possible D match to TRBD2 (6 bases). This CDR3 is built from 13 residues. Germline CDR1 SSHAT, CDR2 FNYEAQ (reference sequence). In DNA form, the CDR3 reads TGTGCTAGCAGCCCCGCGGGGAGCGATGAGCAGTTCTTC. Translating it yields CASSPAGSDEQFF.

This chain links TRBV4-1 with TRBJ2-5; no definite D call. Germline-derived CDR1 and CDR2 are MGHRA and YSYEKL. The length of the CDR3 is 15 residues. V was trimmed by 3 bases and J by 4 bases, leaving 15 bases between them. CDR3 nucleotide sequence: TGCGCCAGCAGCCAGATAGAAGGGATAGGAGAGACCCAGTACTTC. This gives the protein CASSQIEGIGETQYF.

The chain couples TRBV4-1 to TRBJ2-1, with TRBD2 matching 7 bases. The CDR3 has 16 amino acids. Germline trimming cut 0 bases from V and 5 bases from J; bases unmatched to any gene: 7. From germline, CDR1 is MGHRA and CDR2 YSYEKL. The CDR3 is CASSQDGGRGDNEQFF. DNA for the CDR3: TGCGCCAGCAGCCAAGATGGGGGGAGGGGTGACAATGAGCAGTTCTTC.

J is TRBJ2-3 and V is TRBV4-2, with a weak D call TRBD1 (5 bases). The CDR3 is 17 amino acids. CDR1 LGHNA and CDR2 YNFKEQ come from the germline V gene. The V end was cut by 0 bases, the J end by 1 base, with 14 bases between. The CDR3 nucleotides are TGTGCCAGCAGCCAAGAACGACAGTGGCAGGGCACAGATACGCAGTATTTT. It translates to CASSQERQWQGTDTQYF.

The gene calls are TRBV25-1 and TRBJ2-3, with TRBD2 as a possible D gene (6 bases). Trimming took 4 bases from V and 4 from J, leaving 21 bases between them. The CDR3 has 17 residues. Germline V lookup: CDR1 MGHDK, CDR2 SYGVNS. In DNA, the CDR3 is TGTGCCAGCAGTGCGCGGGCCGGGACTCTTAAGGCAGATACGCAGTATTTT. It specifies CASSARAGTLKADTQYF.

V gene TRBV9 combines with J gene TRBJ2-7; D may be TRBD2 (6 bases). CDR1 and CDR2 from the germline V gene are SGDLS and YYNGEE. With 2 bases removed from V and 5 bases from J, the gap between germline ends came to 14 bases. The CDR3 has 14 amino acids. CDR3 loop: CASSVSAGGNEQYF. The DNA for the CDR3 is TGTGCCAGCAGCGTCTCGGCCGGGGGAAACGAGCAGTACTTC. Together with reference TRBV9 and TRBJ2-7, the CDR3 gives the full variable domain: DSGVTQTPKHLITATGQRVTLRCSPRSGDLSVYWYQQSLDQGLQFLIQYYNGEERAKGNILERFSAQQFPDLHSELNLSSLELGDSALYFCASSVSAGGNEQYFGPGTRLTVT.

The table lists this clone with a few counts. This chain links TRBV10-1 with TRBJ1-2; D gene uncertain. Deletions cut 9 bases from V and 3 bases from J, with 8 bases between. The CDR3 length is 11 residues. Germline assignment: CDR1 WNHNN and CDR2 SYGVQD (reference sequence). The CDR3 protein is CASHLDYGYTF. The CDR3 bases are TGCGCCAGTCACCTCGACTATGGCTACACCTTC.

CDR3 in DNA: TGTGCCAGCAGCAAAGGGACTAGCGGTCTCACAGATACGCAGTATTTT. As protein: CASSKGTSGLTDTQYF. The chain employs TRBV21-1 and TRBJ2-3; no DNA check was done on the table's D call, TRBD2. TRBV21-1 corresponds to a pseudogene. This CDR3 region has 16 residues.